This T cell receptor beta chain is drawn from a study of neoadjuvant anti-PD-1 for oral cavity cancer. Generated by immunoSEQ multiplex PCR, the TCRdb table keeps only in-frame clones and is missing some. Altogether around 32,000 clones are present, roughly 85% being singletons, with the ten largest covering nearly 3.5%. CDR1 is SQVTM and CDR2 is ANQGSEA in the germline V gene. V lost 6 bases and J lost 3; bases outside the gene matches: 8. This CDR3 is built from 14 residues. The time point is: after neoadjuvant nivolumab, at surgical resection. This sequence originates from a person aged 40 to 85 with oral cavity squamous cell carcinoma. The chain recombines TRBV29-1 with TRBJ1-5; 7 bases match TRBD1. This specimen was PBMCs, taken after nivolumab (anti-PD-1) treatment. The DNA for the CDR3 is TGCAGCGTCACAACAGGGGCGTCCAATCAGCCCCAGCATTTT. This sequence encodes CSVTTGASNQPQHF.